One TCR beta chain is described in this entry. With V trimmed by 3 bases and J by 8 bases, 6 bases remained unmatched. CDR1 and CDR2 (germline): PRHDT, FYEKMQ (reference sequence). The CDR3 length is 16 residues. These data come from a study of cytomegalovirus exposure and HLA in healthy donors. Vbeta (60) and Jbeta (13) primers were used in the PCR. Profiled with immunoSEQ multiplex PCR; TCRdb holds only in-frame clones, not every one. The sample includes 65,000 to 90,000 clones, approximately 72% of them seen just once. This chain connects TRBV13 to TRBJ2-1, with 14 nucleotides matching TRBD2. Sequencing was carried out using PBMCs. The sequence was collected from a woman aged 40 to 50 in good health and CMV-seropositive. This chain's CDR3 is CASSFPGTSGGDEQFF. CDR3 nucleotide sequence: TGTGCCAGCAGCTTCCCCGGGACTAGCGGGGGAGATGAGCAGTTCTTC.